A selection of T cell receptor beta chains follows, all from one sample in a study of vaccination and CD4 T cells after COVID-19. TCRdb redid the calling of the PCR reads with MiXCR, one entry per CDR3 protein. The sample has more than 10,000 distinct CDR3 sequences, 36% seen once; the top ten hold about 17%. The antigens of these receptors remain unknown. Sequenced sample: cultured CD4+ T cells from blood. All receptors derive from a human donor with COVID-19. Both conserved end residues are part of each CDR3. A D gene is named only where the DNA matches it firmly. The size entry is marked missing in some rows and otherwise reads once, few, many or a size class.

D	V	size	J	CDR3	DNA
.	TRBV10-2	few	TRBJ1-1	CASSGTDSAEAFF	TGCGCCAGCAGTGGAACGGACTCCGCTGAAGCTTTCTTT
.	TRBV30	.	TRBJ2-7	CAWSQRQSYEQYF	TGTGCCTGGAGTCAAAGACAGAGCTACGAGCAGTACTTC
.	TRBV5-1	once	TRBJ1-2	CASSLAGGGNGYTF	TGCGCCAGCAGCTTGGCTGGGGGCGGAAACGGCTACACCTTC
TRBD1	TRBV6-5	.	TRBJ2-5	CASSYLTGGGETQYF	TGTGCCAGCAGTTACCTGACAGGGGGAGGAGAGACCCAGTACTTC
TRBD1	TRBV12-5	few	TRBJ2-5	CASGTGQPDEVAQYF	TGTGCTAGTGGTACGGGACAGCCGGATGAGGTCGCCCAGTACTTC
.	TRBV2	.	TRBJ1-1	CASSEPRAMGYTEAFF	TGTGCCAGCAGTGAACCAAGGGCAATGGGGTACACTGAAGCTTTCTTT
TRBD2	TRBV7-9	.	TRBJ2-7	CASSSYSGTSGASHSYEQYF	TGTGCCAGCAGCTCCTATTCCGGGACTAGCGGGGCATCGCACTCCTACGAGCAGTACTTC
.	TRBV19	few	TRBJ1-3	CASSPGGNTIYF	TGTGCCAGTAGCCCGGGCGGAAACACCATATATTTT
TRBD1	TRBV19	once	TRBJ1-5	CVSAGLTGGSQPQHF	TGTGTCAGCGCCGGATTGACAGGGGGCTCTCAGCCCCAGCATTTT
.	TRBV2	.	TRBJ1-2	CASVSPGYTF	TGTGCCAGCGTTTCCCCAGGTTACACCTTC
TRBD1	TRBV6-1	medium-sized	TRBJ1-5	CASRTGTGGVGGNQPQHF	TGTGCCAGCAGAACCGGGACAGGGGGCGTCGGTGGCAATCAGCCCCAGCATTTT
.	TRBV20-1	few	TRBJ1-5	CSARGGDQPQHF	TGCAGTGCTAGAGGGGGGGATCAGCCCCAGCATTTT
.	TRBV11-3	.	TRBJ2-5	CASSSGGLQETQYF	TGTGCCAGCAGCTCAGGAGGTCTCCAAGAGACCCAGTACTTC
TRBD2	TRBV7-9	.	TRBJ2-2	CASSARTAGDNGELFF	TGTGCCAGCAGTGCCAGAACGGCGGGGGATAACGGGGAGCTGTTTTTT
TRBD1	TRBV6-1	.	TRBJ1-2	CASSPTPRQGGNGYTF	TGTGCCAGCAGCCCTACTCCGCGACAGGGGGGAAATGGCTACACCTTC
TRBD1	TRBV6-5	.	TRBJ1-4	CASSSSGTGNEKLFF	TGTGCCAGCAGTTCCTCCGGGACAGGGAATGAAAAACTGTTTTTT
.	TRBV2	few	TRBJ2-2	CASDLSGGKAGELFF	TGTGCCAGCGACCTTAGCGGAGGAAAGGCCGGGGAGCTGTTTTTT
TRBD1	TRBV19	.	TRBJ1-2	CASSRPSGTVEGYTF	TGTGCCAGTAGTAGGCCCTCCGGGACAGTCGAAGGCTACACCTTC
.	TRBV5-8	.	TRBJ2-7	CASSLGLVNEQYF	TGTGCCAGCAGCTTGGGACTAGTGAACGAGCAGTACTTC
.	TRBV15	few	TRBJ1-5	CATSQFDIGNQPQHF	TGTGCCACCAGTCAATTCGACATAGGCAATCAGCCCCAGCATTTT
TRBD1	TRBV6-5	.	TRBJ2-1	CASSYVGTGTYNEQFF	TGTGCCAGCAGTTACGTCGGGACAGGGACCTACAATGAGCAGTTCTTC
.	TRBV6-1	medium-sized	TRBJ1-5	CASLGGNQPQHF	TGTGCCAGCTTGGGTGGGAATCAGCCCCAGCATTTT
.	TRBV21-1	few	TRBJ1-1	CASRRQALCRAEAFF	TGTGCCAGCAGGAGACAGGCCCTTTGTCGCGCTGAAGCTTTCTTT
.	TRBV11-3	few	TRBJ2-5	CASSLVRGQETQYF	TGTGCCAGCAGCTTAGTTCGCGGGCAAGAGACCCAGTACTTC
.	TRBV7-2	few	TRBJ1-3	CASSTRATSSGNTIYF	TGTGCCAGCAGCACCCGGGCTACCAGCTCTGGAAACACCATATATTTT
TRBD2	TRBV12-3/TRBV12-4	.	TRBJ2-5	CASSLSGGGSETQYF	TGTGCCAGCAGTTTGTCGGGGGGGGGCTCCGAGACCCAGTACTTC
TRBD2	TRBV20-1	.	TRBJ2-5	CSAELMGGIQETQYF	TGCAGTGCTGAGCTGATGGGGGGGATCCAAGAGACCCAGTACTTC
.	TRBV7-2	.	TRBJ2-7	CASSLGAGREQYF	TGTGCCAGCAGCTTAGGGGCAGGAAGAGAGCAGTACTTC
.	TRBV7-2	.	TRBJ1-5	CASSLAGGEGQPQHF	TGTGCCAGCAGCTTAGCGGGGGGGGAGGGTCAGCCCCAGCATTTT
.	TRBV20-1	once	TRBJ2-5	CSARGTNPQETQYF	TGCAGTGCTAGAGGGACAAACCCCCAAGAGACCCAGTACTTC
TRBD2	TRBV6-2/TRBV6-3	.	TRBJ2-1	CASRASGSYNEQFF	TGTGCCAGCAGGGCTAGCGGGTCTTACAATGAGCAGTTCTTC
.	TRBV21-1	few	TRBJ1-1	CASSNATGERGEAFF	TGTGCCAGCAGCAACGCGACAGGGGAGCGTGGTGAAGCTTTCTTT
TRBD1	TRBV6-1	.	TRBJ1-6	CASRGTGTGESPLHF	TGTGCCAGCAGAGGGACCGGGACAGGGGAATCACCCCTCCACTTT
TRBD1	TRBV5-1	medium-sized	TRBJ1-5	CASSRGQGDQPQHF	TGCGCCAGCAGCCGGGGACAGGGAGATCAGCCCCAGCATTTT
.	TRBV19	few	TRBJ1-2	CASRVGQASYGYTF	TGTGCCAGTAGGGTGGGTCAGGCCTCCTATGGCTACACCTTC
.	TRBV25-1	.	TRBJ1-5	CASSESGQPNQPQHF	TGTGCCAGCAGTGAATCGGGCCAGCCCAATCAGCCCCAGCATTTT
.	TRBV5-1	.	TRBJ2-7	CASSQDRTYEQYF	TGCGCCAGCAGTCAAGACAGGACCTACGAGCAGTACTTC
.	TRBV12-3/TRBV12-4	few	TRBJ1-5	CASSFSGEEQPQHF	TGTGCCAGCAGTTTTTCAGGGGAAGAACAGCCCCAGCATTTT
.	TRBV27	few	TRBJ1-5	CASSIEGRDNQPQHF	TGTGCCAGCAGCATAGAGGGGCGCGACAATCAGCCCCAGCATTTT
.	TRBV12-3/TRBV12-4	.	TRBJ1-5	CASSFSSFSNQPQHF	TGTGCCAGCAGTTTTTCGAGTTTTAGCAATCAGCCCCAGCATTTT
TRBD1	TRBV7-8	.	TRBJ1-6	CASSLLTGRADNSPLHF	TGTGCCAGCAGCCTATTGACAGGGAGGGCGGATAATTCACCCCTCCACTTT
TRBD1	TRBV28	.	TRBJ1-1	CASRPTGGGGTEAFF	TGTGCCAGCAGACCGACAGGGGGCGGCGGCACTGAAGCTTTCTTT
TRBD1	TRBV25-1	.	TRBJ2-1	CASKGQSSYNEQFF	TGTGCCAGCAAGGGACAGAGCTCCTACAATGAGCAGTTCTTC
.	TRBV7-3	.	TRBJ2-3	CASSPLMGKTDTQYF	TGTGCCAGCAGTCCATTGATGGGAAAGACAGATACGCAGTATTTT
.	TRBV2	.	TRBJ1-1	CASAASARGSRTEAFF	TGTGCCAGCGCGGCCTCAGCCCGGGGATCTCGCACTGAAGCTTTCTTT
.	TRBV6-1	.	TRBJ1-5	CASSESTRNQPQHF	TGTGCCAGCAGTGAGTCGACCAGGAATCAGCCCCAGCATTTT
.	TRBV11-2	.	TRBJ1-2	CASSFQDYGYTF	TGTGCCAGCAGCTTCCAGGACTATGGCTACACCTTC
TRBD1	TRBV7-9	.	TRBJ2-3	CASSPTGGAYLGTDTQYF	TGTGCCAGCAGCCCGACAGGGGGCGCGTATTTGGGGACAGATACGCAGTATTTT
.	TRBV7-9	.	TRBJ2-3	CASSSGPPTSTDTQYF	TGTGCCAGCAGCTCCGGTCCCCCGACTTCCACAGATACGCAGTATTTT
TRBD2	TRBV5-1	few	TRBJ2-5	CASSPLGLAGQETQYF	TGCGCCAGCAGCCCCTTGGGACTAGCGGGCCAAGAGACCCAGTACTTC
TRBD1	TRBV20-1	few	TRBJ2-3	CSARNRDRVVSADTQYF	TGCAGTGCTAGGAACCGGGACAGGGTGGTGTCGGCAGATACGCAGTATTTT
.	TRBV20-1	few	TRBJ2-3	CSALDRDTQYF	TGCAGTGCTCTGGACCGGGATACGCAGTATTTT
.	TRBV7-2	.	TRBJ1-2	CASSEQRSNNYGYTF	TGTGCCAGCAGCGAACAGAGGTCAAACAACTATGGCTACACCTTC
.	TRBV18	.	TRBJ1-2	CASSPQGRNYGYTF	TGTGCCAGCTCACCTCAGGGACGGAACTATGGCTACACCTTC
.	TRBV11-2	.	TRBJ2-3	CASSLGAATDTQYF	TGTGCCAGCAGCCTCGGGGCCGCCACAGATACGCAGTATTTT
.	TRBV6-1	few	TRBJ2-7	CASRRLVGEQYF	TGTGCCAGCAGGCGTCTAGTCGGCGAGCAGTACTTC
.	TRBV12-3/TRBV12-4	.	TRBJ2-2	CASSLGTLNTGELFF	TGTGCCAGCAGTTTAGGGACACTTAACACCGGGGAGCTGTTTTTT
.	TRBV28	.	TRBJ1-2	CASSRYSEANYGYTF	TGTGCCAGCAGCCGATACAGTGAAGCTAACTATGGCTACACCTTC
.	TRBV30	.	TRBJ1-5	CAAKSGNQPQHF	TGTGCGGCTAAATCGGGCAATCAGCCCCAGCATTTT